A selection of T cell receptor beta chains follows, all from one sample in a study of T cells in Graves' hyperthyroidism and ophthalmopathy. TCRdb independently ran MiXCR on the multiplex PCR reads; one entry per CDR3 protein. The table has a few hundred thousand distinct CDR3 sequences, under 15% seen once. Input material: blood. The receptors shown here come from a woman aged 18-29 years with Graves' hyperthyroidism. CDR3s leave out the opening cysteine and the closing phenylalanine or tryptophan.

TRBV3-1,TRBJ2-3,14,ASSQVTGRVSDTQY
TRBV11-3,TRBJ2-1,13,ASSLTSGSGNEQF
TRBV5-1,TRBJ2-2,12,ASSLGRFAGELF
TRBV29-1,TRBJ2-3,11,SVVSGPVDTQY
TRBV6-2/TRBV6-3,TRBJ1-5,15,ASTGGRRWYYNQPQH
TRBV29-1,TRBJ1-1,10,RAEQGNTEAF
TRBV27,TRBJ2-1,13,ASSHGTKRYNEQF
TRBV5-1,TRBJ2-7,16,ASSLSGTSGRGRFEQY
TRBV19,TRBJ2-3,11,ASIPRGLATQY
TRBV6-1,TRBJ2-5,12,ASRIWDTEETQY
TRBV18,TRBJ2-2,16,ASSKGLVESRGTGELF
TRBV11-2,TRBJ2-4,10,ASSHQRDIQY
TRBV11-3,TRBJ1-5,11,ASSFQGYQPQH
TRBV28,TRBJ1-5,13,ASSPTALSNQPQH
TRBV30,TRBJ1-4,11,AWSVPIGEKLF
TRBV7-9,TRBJ2-1,16,ASSQSNDGTRFQWEQF
TRBV4-1,TRBJ2-1,16,ASSQDRLLTSSYNEQF